Presented here are 8 T cell receptor beta chains from one specimen sequenced in a study of T cells in Graves' hyperthyroidism and ophthalmopathy. From RNA transcripts, TCR beta CDR3 regions were amplified. An initial round of RT-PCR targeting the TCR CDR3 relied on the HTBI primer set. TCRdb redid the calling of the multiplex PCR reads with MiXCR, one entry per CDR3 protein. The data show about 210,000 distinct CDR3 sequences, around 20% seen once. Sequencing was performed on blood. The receptors were gathered from a man aged 40-49 years with Graves' hyperthyroidism.

This clonotype showed up many times. CDR3 in DNA: TGTGCCAGCCGCCTGGGGAGTACTGAAGCTTTCTTT. The encoded protein is CASRLGSTEAFF. The chain joins TRBV6-1 to TRBJ1-1; no clear D. The V end lost 8 bases, the J end lost 5 bases, and 12 bases lay between the germline ends. This CDR3 is 12 amino acids long. Germline assignment: CDR1 MNHNS and CDR2 SASEGT.

This clonotype was seen many times. The chain joins TRBV28 to TRBJ1-1, with D unclear. The CDR3 covers 16 residues. Germline CDR1 and CDR2: MDHEN and SYDVKM. V was pared by 3 bases and J by 5 bases, with 19 bases between. CDR3 nucleotide sequence: TGTGCCAGCAGTTTGCCCAACAGCCTCCTTGGGACTGAAGCTTTCTTT. Residues: CASSLPNSLLGTEAFF.

This clonotype was picked up many times. The gene calls are TRBV5-1 and TRBJ2-5; 11 nucleotides match TRBD2. This CDR3 is built from 14 residues. The trim removed 6 bases at V and 4 bases at J, leaving 5 bases unmatched. Germline V lookup: CDR1 SGHRS, CDR2 YFSETQ. CDR3 DNA sequence: TGCGCCAGCAAAACCGGGACTAGCGGAGAGACCCAGTACTTC. It encodes CASKTGTSGETQYF.

This clonotype was seen at least ten times. The chain employs TRBV7-9 and TRBJ1-4, with 10 bases aligning to TRBD1. Germline V gives CDR1 SEHNR, CDR2 FQNEAQ (reference sequence). The junction had 5 bases not matched to a gene; V was cut back by 5 bases and J by 8 bases. The CDR3 extends over 14 amino acids. CDR3 DNA: TGTGCCAGCAGCACCGGACAGGGGGACGAAAAACTGTTTTTT. Encoded protein: CASSTGQGDEKLFF.

CDR3 loop: CASSTPGTGNRDEQFF. The CDR3, as DNA: TGTGCCAGCAGCACCCCCGGGACAGGGAATCGGGATGAGCAGTTCTTC. V and J are TRBV7-2 and TRBJ2-1, with TRBD1 matching over 9 bases. Per germline, CDR1 SGHTA and CDR2 FQGNSA. Germline trimming cut 5 bases from V and 8 bases from J; bases unmatched to any gene: 13. The CDR3 extends over 16 amino acids.

A few counts support this clonotype. The chain employs TRBV29-1 and TRBJ1-4; D is possibly TRBD1 (5 bases). Germline CDR1 and CDR2: SQVTM and ANQGSEA. The V end lost 0 bases, the J end lost 3 bases, and 11 bases lay between the germline ends. The CDR3 length is 15 residues. CDR3 region: CSVEDPRDPNEKLFF. In DNA form, the CDR3 reads TGCAGCGTTGAAGACCCCCGGGACCCTAATGAAAAACTGTTTTTT.

This clonotype was recorded a few times. The V gene is TRBV19, the J gene TRBJ2-1; tentatively, D is TRBD1 or TRBD2 (5 bases each). Trimming removed 7 bases from V and 8 bases from J, with 18 bases in between. The CDR3 sequence is 14 residues long. CDR1 is LNHDA and CDR2 is SQIVND in the germline V gene (reference sequence). CDR3 amino acids: CASNSRDGQHEQFF. For the CDR3, the DNA is TGTGCCAGTAATTCCAGGGACGGCCAGCATGAGCAGTTCTTC.

The chain recombines TRBV7-8 with TRBJ2-1; D gene unclear. The CDR3 is made up of 16 amino acids. V shed 5 bases and J shed 7 bases, with 21 bases lying between them. Per the germline V gene, CDR1 is SGHVS and CDR2 is FQNEAQ. The CDR3 here is CASSQFTGGMSNEQFF. CDR3 coding DNA: TGTGCCAGCAGCCAATTTACGGGTGGGATGTCGAATGAGCAGTTCTTC.